Sequencing of this T cell receptor (beta chain) was carried out in a study of post-analysis software for immune sequencing data (dated by TCRdb to the mid-2010s). Concerning the study at large: Relapsing-remitting, secondary progressive and progressive-relapsing multiple sclerosis were recorded as disease courses, and subtype annotation was lacking for some patients. The patient repertoires were set against about 10 previously published healthy control repertoires from donors whose ages ranged from about 6 to 25 years. A subset of samples was prepared in parallel using single-end sample barcoding, then pooled and co-amplified after Illumina adapter ligation.

General findings and caveats noted by the study authors: Significantly lower normalized Chao1 diversity was found in multiple sclerosis patients than in controls, suggesting substantial peripheral T-cell clonal expansion. The control group was slightly older than the multiple sclerosis patient group. Significantly higher frequencies in patients than in controls were found for five TRBV segments, including TRBV5-6, TRBV5-1 and TRBV20-1. Direct clustering with F measure revealed strong co-clustering of samples prepared in the same batch, which led to a batch-effect correction.

Germline trimming amounts to 10 bases on V and 7 bases on J, with 14 as the count of junction bases outside the gene matches. CDR1 and CDR2, looked up from the germline V gene (reference sequence), are MNHEY and SMNVEV. The CDR3 contains 15 residues, cysteine and phenylalanine counted. Here the CDR3 DNA is all that survives: 45 bases in frame from base 1. Libraries were constructed by PCR. Sequenced on an Illumina HiSeq 2500. To reduce PCR and sequencing biases, unique molecular identifiers were incorporated into the TCR beta cDNA libraries. Per 1 to 10 million input T cells, some 500,000 cDNA molecules were obtained, such that each molecule approximated one T cell. The patient libraries were prepared and sequenced with the same protocol used for the earlier healthy control dataset. Within a given batch, samples were prepared together, multiplexed and sequenced on the same HiSeq lane. In the paper's pipeline: MIGEC handled the raw barcoded reads, throwing out single-read molecular identifier groups before consensus assembly and CDR3 extraction. VDJtools was used for post-analysis of the clonotype tables, and diversity was normalized by down-sampling every dataset to the size of the smallest sample. In repertoire overlap clustering, CDR3 amino acid sequences, but not nucleotide sequences, were matched to correct batch-related cross-sample contamination. TCRdb's own reprocessing of the public reads used fastp at Q25 and MiXCR and kept productive beta chains. Here each entry gathers all rows of one CDR3 protein and keeps the most common genes and DNA. The V and J calls here are based on TCRdb, not the publication. The sample table holds approximately 460,000 distinct CDR3 sequences, of which over 35% were seen once. 9.5% to 13% of the sample is held by the ten biggest clonotypes.

As concerns this clonotype: The antigen it recognizes is unknown. No qualities accompany the bases; no much larger clone lies one base away.

To demonstrate the VDJtools post-analysis software, the study profiled TCR beta repertoires from the peripheral blood of about 13 young patients with multiple sclerosis. The multiple sclerosis patients were children and adolescents ranging in age from roughly 6 to 16 years. The V and J segments used are TRBV27 and TRBJ1-5, with 9 central nucleotides matching TRBD1. Sequencing was carried out using blood. This sequence originates from a girl between 5 and 17 years old with multiple sclerosis. The DNA is TGTGCCAACTCCGGGACAGGGATTATAAAACAGCCCCAGCATTTT. It encodes CANSGTGIIKQPQHF.